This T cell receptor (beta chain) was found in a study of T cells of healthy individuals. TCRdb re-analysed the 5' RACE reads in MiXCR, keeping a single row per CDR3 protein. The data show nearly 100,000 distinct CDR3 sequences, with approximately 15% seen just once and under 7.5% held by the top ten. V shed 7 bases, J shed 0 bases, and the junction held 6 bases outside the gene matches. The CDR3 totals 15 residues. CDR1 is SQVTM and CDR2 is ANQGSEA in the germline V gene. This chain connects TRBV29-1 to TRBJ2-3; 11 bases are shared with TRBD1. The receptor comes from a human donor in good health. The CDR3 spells CSAGGTGGSTDTQYF. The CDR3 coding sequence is TGCAGCGCCGGGGGGACAGGGGGAAGCACAGATACGCAGTATTTT.